Below, 2 T cell receptor beta chains from the same sample are listed, as sequenced in a study of cytomegalovirus exposure and HLA in healthy donors. It was with 60 Vbeta and 13 Jbeta primers that the PCR ran. Some clones are missing from TCRdb's copy, which holds only in-frame ones; the method was immunoSEQ multiplex PCR. The table has about 98,000 clones, roughly 70% seen once. Sequencing input: PBMCs. Receptors originate from a man aged 50-60 years in good health and CMV-seronegative.

V is TRBV28 and J is TRBJ2-1, with TRBD2 matching 8 bases. CDR3 length: 15 amino acids. Germline CDR1 MDHEN, CDR2 SYDVKM. Losses at the gene ends were 8 bases for V and 9 bases for J; bases not matched to a gene: 15. The CDR3 protein is CASVPVPTSGAEQFF. DNA of the CDR3: TGTGCCAGCGTTCCTGTCCCCACTAGCGGTGCTGAGCAGTTCTTC.

There are a few counts of this clone. V and J are TRBV18 and TRBJ1-5, with TRBD1 matching 7 bases. This CDR3 region has 16 residues. Germline lookup yields CDR1 KGHSH and CDR2 LQKENI. The junction had 11 bases not matched to a gene; V was cut back by 5 bases and J by 4 bases. In DNA form, the CDR3 reads TGTGCCAGCTCATTAGGACCGGGACAGATTAATCAGCCCCAGCATTTT. It specifies CASSLGPGQINQPQHF.